This T cell receptor (beta chain) was documented in a study of radiation and T cells in renal cell carcinoma. Noted time point: baseline pretreatment blood. Treatment described: 15 Gy SBRT to primary tumor, nephrectomy 4 weeks later. Sequencing was performed with immunoSEQ multiplex PCR; in TCRdb, only in-frame clones are kept and a portion is missing. Altogether about 49,000 clones are present, 83% being singletons, with the ten largest covering 30% to 35%. The junction had 5 bases not matched to a gene; V was cut back by 9 bases and J by 5 bases. The CDR3 length is 13 residues. Germline V CDR1 and CDR2: ENHRY, SYGVKD.

The sequence was collected from a woman in her seventies with renal cell carcinoma. The sequencing here drew on blood, taken from a patient whose treatment included radiotherapy and nephrectomy. The V call is TRBV10-3, the J call TRBJ1-5; 9 positions agree with TRBD1. The CDR3 sequence is CAMGQGGDQPQHF. The CDR3 coding sequence is TGTGCCATGGGACAGGGTGGCGATCAGCCCCAGCATTTT.